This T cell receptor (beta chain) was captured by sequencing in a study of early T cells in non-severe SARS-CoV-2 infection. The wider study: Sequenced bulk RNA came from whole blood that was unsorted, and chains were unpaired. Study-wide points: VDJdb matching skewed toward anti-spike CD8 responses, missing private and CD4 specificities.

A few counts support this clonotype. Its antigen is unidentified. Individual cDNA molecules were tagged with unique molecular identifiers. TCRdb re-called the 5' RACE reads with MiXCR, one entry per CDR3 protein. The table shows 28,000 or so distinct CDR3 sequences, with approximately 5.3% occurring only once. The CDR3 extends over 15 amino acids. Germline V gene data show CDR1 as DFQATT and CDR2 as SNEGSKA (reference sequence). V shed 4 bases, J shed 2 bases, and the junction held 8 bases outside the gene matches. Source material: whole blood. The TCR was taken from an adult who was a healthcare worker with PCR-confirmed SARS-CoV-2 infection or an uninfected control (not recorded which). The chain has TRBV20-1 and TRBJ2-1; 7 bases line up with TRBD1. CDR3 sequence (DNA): TGCAGTGCTATCGAACCGACAGGGCCCTACAATGAGCAGTTCTTC. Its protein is CSAIEPTGPYNEQFF.